This T cell receptor beta chain stems from a study of OX40 agonist ivuxolimab in advanced cancers. The study, taken as a whole, reports: Fewer expanded clones were found on average in CD4+ than in CD8+ T cells.

Germline V gives CDR1 SGHNT, CDR2 YENEEA. With 6 bases clipped from V and 2 bases from J, the junction kept 6 bases outside the gene matches. The CDR3 extends over 15 amino acids. Data came from immunoSEQ multiplex PCR; TCRdb stores just in-frame clones and leaves some out. Seen here are around 67,000 clones, 88% observed once, and the top ten hold about 1%. Remarks on this clone: Its target is not known.

The receptor was derived from an adult with an advanced solid tumor such as melanoma, head and neck, liver or kidney cancer. The input for sequencing was CD4+ or CD8+ T cells sorted from blood, taken in a trial of the OX40 agonist ivuxolimab. The rearrangement joins TRBV11-3 to TRBJ2-1; 8 bases line up with TRBD2. CDR3 protein: CASSLIAGTYNEQFF. The CDR3 DNA sequence: TGTGCCAGCAGTCTCATAGCGGGAACCTACAATGAGCAGTTCTTC.